Following are 20 T cell receptor beta chains from one sample sequenced in a study of T-cell memory formation after mild COVID-19. TCRdb redid the calling of the 5' RACE reads with MiXCR, one entry per CDR3 protein. This sample carries about 200,000 distinct CDR3 sequences, roughly 10% of them seen once, and the ten largest clones take roughly 3.5%. Sequences were obtained from PBMCs or a T cell subset sorted from them (not recorded which). The receptors derive from a man between 18 and 29 years old who had mild COVID-19 (a few samples of this study predate the infection). Cell type and time point are not known.

The CDR3 coding sequence is TGCGCCAGCAGCTCGACAGGGGGCGTGTATTCACCCCTCCACTTT. Protein: CASSSTGGVYSPLHF. The gene calls are TRBV5-1 and TRBJ1-6, with TRBD1 matching 10 bases. CDR1 is SGHRS, CDR2 YFSETQ, per germline. V dropped 3 bases and J dropped 8; count of bases not matched to a gene: 5. The CDR3 contains 15 residues.

V gene TRBV12-3 or TRBV12-4 combines with J gene TRBJ1-2; D possibly corresponds to TRBD1 (5 bases). The length of the CDR3 is 13 residues. With 6 bases removed from V and 6 bases from J, the gap between germline ends came to 14 bases. This CDR3 reads CASSTTGHDGYTF. The CDR3 DNA follows: TGTGCCAGCAGCACAACTGGACATGATGGCTACACCTTC.

This clonotype has at least ten counts. The CDR3 DNA reads TGTGCCAGCAGCTCAGATACCGGGGAGCTGTTTTTT. It yields the protein CASSSDTGELFF. The chain carries TRBV7-8 and TRBJ2-2; D gene uncertain. This CDR3 region has 12 residues. From germline, CDR1 is SGHVS and CDR2 FQNEAQ. The V end lost 4 bases, the J end lost 5 bases, and 5 bases lay between the germline ends. Looking up the rest from reference TRBV7-8 and TRBJ2-2 gives the full variable domain: GAGVSQSPRYKVAKRGQDVALRCDPISGHVSLFWYQQALGQGPEFLTYFQNEAQLDKSGLPSDRFFAERPEGSVSTLKIQRTQQEDSAVYLCASSSDTGELFFGEGSRLTVL.

Here the CDR3 reads CASSEGPTDNEKLFF. CDR3 nucleotides: TGTGCCAGCAGTGAAGGCCCCACAGATAATGAAAAACTGTTTTTT. The chain joins TRBV2 to TRBJ1-4; D ambiguous. V gave up 1 base and J gave up 4 bases, with 10 bases separating them. Germline V gene data show CDR1 as SNHLY and CDR2 as FYNNEI. This CDR3 region has 15 residues.

This clonotype was detected ten times or more. The V and J genes are TRBV7-2 and TRBJ2-7; no clear D. V was trimmed by 3 bases and J by 2 bases, leaving 14 bases between them. This CDR3 region has 15 residues. Germline CDR1 reads SGHTA; CDR2 reads FQGNSA. For the CDR3, the DNA is TGTGCCAGCAGCTTGGGTTTCCCACCTACCTACGAGCAGTACTTC. It yields the protein CASSLGFPPTYEQYF.

V is TRBV5-1 and J is TRBJ1-2; TRBD1 aligns across 7 bases. The CDR3 is 15 amino acids. V lost 4 bases to trimming and J lost 4 bases; unmatched junction nucleotides: 10. Germline CDR1 SGHRS, CDR2 YFSETQ. The CDR3 loop reads CASSQRLQGIYGYTF. CDR3 bases: TGCGCCAGCAGCCAACGATTACAGGGGATCTATGGCTACACCTTC.

This clonotype was seen at least ten times. V gene TRBV2 combines with J gene TRBJ2-7; 9 bases are a match to TRBD1. CDR1 and CDR2 from the germline V gene are SNHLY and FYNNEI. This CDR3 is built from 14 residues. With V trimmed by 8 bases and J by 0 bases, 5 bases remained unmatched. CDR3 amino acids: CASETGGSSYEQYF. CDR3 nucleotides: TGTGCCAGCGAGACAGGGGGTTCCTCCTACGAGCAGTACTTC.

This clonotype appeared many times. The chain links TRBV11-2 to TRBJ2-5; a possible D gene is TRBD1 (6 bases). There are 14 residues in the CDR3. Trimming left V 5 bases short and J 5 bases short, with 15 bases between. CDR1 and CDR2 from the germline V gene are SGHAT and FQNNGV. The CDR3 region is CASSGETGWETQYF. In DNA form, the CDR3 reads TGTGCCAGCAGCGGTGAGACAGGTTGGGAGACCCAGTACTTC.

This clonotype was recorded many times. The rearrangement joins TRBV5-5 to TRBJ2-2, with TRBD1 identical over 8 bases. Looked up from germline, CDR1 is SGHKS and CDR2 is YYEKEE (reference sequence). Germline trimming cut 1 base from V and 3 bases from J; bases unmatched to any gene: 2. The CDR3 is 15 amino acids. This chain's CDR3 is CASSLSTGDTGELFF. DNA for the CDR3: TGTGCCAGCAGCTTGTCGACAGGGGACACCGGGGAGCTGTTTTTT. The complete variable domain, with remaining parts taken from reference TRBV5-5 and TRBJ2-2, reads DAGVTQSPTHLIKTRGQQVTLRCSPISGHKSVSWYQQVLGQGPQFIFQYYEKEERGRGNFPDRFSARQFPNYSSELNVNALLLGDSALYLCASSLSTGDTGELFFGEGSRLTVL.

V and J are TRBV3-1 and TRBJ2-3; tentative D call: TRBD2 (6 bases). Deletions cut 4 bases from V and 4 bases from J, with 15 bases between. The germline gives CDR1 LGHDT, CDR2 YNNKEL (reference sequence). The CDR3 spans 15 residues. The CDR3 bases are TGTGCCAGCAGCCCCGCGTGGGGGGTGGCAGATACGCAGTATTTT. This encodes CASSPAWGVADTQYF.

This clonotype has only a few counts. The chain joins TRBV27 to TRBJ2-5, with 9 bases lining up with TRBD2. The V gene's germline CDR1 is MNHEY and CDR2 SMNVEV (reference sequence). V lost 5 bases, J lost 2 bases, and 12 bases stayed unmatched. There are 17 residues in the CDR3. The CDR3 loop reads CASSPPRGLAVQETQYF. The CDR3 DNA reads TGTGCCAGCAGTCCACCCCGGGGACTAGCTGTACAAGAGACCCAGTACTTC.

This rearrangement joins TRBV19 to TRBJ1-6; no clear D. The CDR3 spans 14 residues. V was shortened by 7 bases and J by 7 bases, with 14 bases between the two germline ends. The germline gives CDR1 LNHDA, CDR2 SQIVND (reference sequence). The CDR3 region is CASNSHFQNSPLHF. The CDR3 DNA reads as TGTGCCAGTAACTCACACTTTCAGAATTCACCCCTCCACTTT.

Many counts were recorded for this clonotype. This chain uses TRBV11-2 with TRBJ2-7; 7 nucleotides match TRBD1. Germline CDR1 and CDR2: SGHAT and FQNNGV. The CDR3 contains 12 residues. The junction had 5 bases not matched to a gene; V was cut back by 5 bases and J by 7 bases. For the CDR3, the DNA is TGTGCCAGCAGCCCAGGGACAGTTGAGCAGTACGTC. Its translation: CASSPGTVEQYV.

This clonotype was observed at least ten times. The chain combines TRBV5-1 with TRBJ2-3, with D perhaps matching TRBD1 (5 bases). CDR1 is SGHRS and CDR2 is YFSETQ in the germline V gene. Trimming left V 3 bases short and J 2 bases short, with 10 bases between. CDR3 length: 14 amino acids. CDR3 bases: TGCGCCAGCAGCTCGACAGTAGACACAGATACGCAGTATTTT. Its translation is CASSSTVDTDTQYF. Together with reference TRBV5-1 and TRBJ2-3, the CDR3 gives the full variable domain: KAGVTQTPRYLIKTRGQQVTLSCSPISGHRSVSWYQQTPGQGLQFLFEYFSETQRNKGNFPGRFSGRQFSNSRSEMNVSTLELGDSALYLCASSSTVDTDTQYFGPGTRLTVL.

J is TRBJ1-3 and V is TRBV7-6, with 8 bases lining up with TRBD1. V trimming: 5 bases; J trimming: 4 bases; junction bases outside the gene matches: 4. In germline, CDR1 is SGHVS, CDR2 FNYEAQ. The CDR3 contains 14 residues. The CDR3 spells CASSNRGSGNTIYF. The CDR3 DNA follows: TGTGCCAGCAGCAACAGGGGGTCAGGAAACACCATATATTTT.

This clonotype was counted only a few times. The V and J genes are TRBV7-7 and TRBJ2-1, with 10 bases matching TRBD2. This CDR3 has 15 residues. After removal of 4 bases from V and 7 bases from J, the junction contained 7 bases not matched to a gene. Per the germline V gene, CDR1 is SSHAT and CDR2 is FNYEAQ (reference sequence). CDR3 loop: CASSSSSGGANEQFF. CDR3 in DNA: TGTGCCAGCAGCTCCTCCAGCGGGGGGGCAAATGAGCAGTTCTTC.

This clonotype came up many times. The chain is built from TRBV12-3 or TRBV12-4 and TRBJ1-1, with D unresolved. The CDR3 is 11 residues long. Trimming shortened V by 5 bases and J by 5 bases, and 6 bases separated the two germline ends. CDR3: CASSGVTEAFF. The DNA for the CDR3 is TGTGCCAGCAGTGGGGTTACTGAAGCTTTCTTT.

This clonotype was seen more than once but under ten times. J is TRBJ2-1 and V is TRBV3-1, with 10 bases aligning to TRBD2. The V and J ends lost 8 bases and 2 bases, in that order; junction bases with no gene match: 6. This CDR3 spans 15 amino acids. Germline V gene data show CDR1 as LGHDT and CDR2 as YNNKEL (reference sequence). For the CDR3, the DNA is TGTGCCAGCTCAATAGCGGGGGGAGCCTACAATGAGCAGTTCTTC. Residues: CASSIAGGAYNEQFF.

This chain connects TRBV3-1 to TRBJ2-2; TRBD1 might be the D (6 bases). The V gene's germline CDR1 is LGHDT and CDR2 YNNKEL (reference sequence). This CDR3 has 15 amino acids. V dropped 4 bases and J dropped 4 bases, with 13 bases sitting between them. The CDR3 sequence: CASSRLDRSTGELFF. The CDR3 DNA reads as TGTGCCAGCAGCCGATTGGACAGAAGCACCGGGGAGCTGTTTTTT.

The table lists this clonotype with many counts. The rearrangement uses TRBV7-2 and TRBJ2-2; 8 nucleotides match TRBD2. This CDR3 is 16 amino acids long. CDR1 and CDR2 from the germline V gene are SGHTA and FQGNSA. V shed 5 bases, J shed 1 base, and the junction held 6 bases outside the gene matches. CDR3 residues: CASSRRLAGNTGELFF. The CDR3 DNA reads as TGTGCCAGCAGCCGTAGGCTAGCGGGGAACACCGGGGAGCTGTTTTTT.